This passage covers 16 T cell receptor beta chains from one sample sequenced in a study of T cells in Graves' hyperthyroidism and ophthalmopathy. RNA transcripts were the template for amplifying TCR beta CDR3 regions. RT-PCR in the first round (using the HTBI primer set) targeted the TCR CDR3. MiXCR was run by TCRdb on the multiplex PCR reads, yielding one entry per CDR3 protein. The top ten clones hold roughly 10% of a sample with about 740,000 distinct CDR3 sequences, about 15% of them seen once. The sample consisted of blood. The source of these receptors is a woman in her late teens or twenties with Graves' hyperthyroidism.

This clonotype has a count of ten or more. This chain connects TRBV20-1 to TRBJ2-1; no clear D. The CDR3 covers 13 residues. The germline V gene has CDR1 DFQATT and CDR2 SNEGSKA (reference sequence). V was trimmed by 2 bases and J by 7 bases, leaving 12 bases between them. CDR3 amino acids: CSARMADVNEQFF. As DNA, the CDR3 is TGCAGTGCTAGAATGGCGGATGTGAATGAGCAGTTCTTC.

This chain links TRBV29-1 with TRBJ1-1; D might be TRBD1 (6 bases). Germline V lookup: CDR1 SQVTM, CDR2 ANQGSEA. Between the trimmed V and J ends, which lost 2 bases and 4 bases, there was a span of 11 bases. The CDR3 sequence is 13 residues long. The CDR3 coding sequence is TGCAGCGTTGAAACCGGCAGGGGCACTGAAGCTTTCTTT. This codes for CSVETGRGTEAFF.

A few counts support this clonotype. The chain carries TRBV13 and TRBJ2-7; TRBD2 aligns across 10 bases. The CDR3 is made up of 14 amino acids. Trimming at V came to 4 bases and at J to 6 bases, leaving 6 bases not matched to a gene. Per the germline V gene, CDR1 is PRHDT and CDR2 is FYEKMQ (reference sequence). CDR3: CASSSRLAGAEQYF. Written as DNA, the CDR3 is TGTGCCAGCAGCTCACGGCTAGCGGGAGCCGAGCAGTACTTC. Looking up the rest from reference TRBV13 and TRBJ2-7 gives the full variable domain: AAGVIQSPRHLIKEKRETATLKCYPIPRHDTVYWYQQGPGQDPQFLISFYEKMQSDKGSIPDRFSAQQFSDYHSELNMSSLELGDSALYFCASSSRLAGAEQYFGPGTRLTVT.

This clonotype was counted ten times or more. The chain carries TRBV3-1 and TRBJ2-5; no definite D call. V gave up 4 bases and J gave up 1 base, with 10 bases separating them. CDR1 LGHDT and CDR2 YNNKEL come from the germline V gene (reference sequence). This CDR3 has 14 amino acids. The DNA of the CDR3 is TGTGCCAGCAGCCCGACACCCCCCCAAGAGACCCAGTACTTC. Translation: CASSPTPPQETQYF.

The rearrangement links TRBV5-1 to TRBJ2-2; 9 nucleotides align to TRBD1. Germline V CDR1 and CDR2: SGHRS, YFSETQ. This CDR3 spans 17 amino acids. V lost 2 bases to trimming and J lost 1 base; unmatched junction nucleotides: 6. The CDR3 DNA sequence: TGCGCCAGCAGCTTTCAGGGACAGGGACAGAACACCGGGGAGCTGTTTTTT. Translation gives CASSFQGQGQNTGELFF.

This clonotype was seen repeatedly, ten times or more. V usage is TRBV27 and J usage is TRBJ2-7, with 13 bases identical to TRBD2. This CDR3 comprises 17 residues. CDR1 and CDR2 (germline): MNHEY, SMNVEV (reference sequence). The trim removed 5 bases at V and 2 bases at J, leaving 9 bases unmatched. CDR3 protein: CASSIRGGLAGAYEQYF. The CDR3 nucleotides read TGTGCCAGCAGTATACGGGGAGGACTAGCGGGGGCCTACGAGCAGTACTTC.

In its sample, this clonotype was seen many times. The rearrangement links TRBV6-1 to TRBJ2-2, with D perhaps TRBD2 (5 bases). The CDR3 length is 15 residues. Germline lookup yields CDR1 MNHNS and CDR2 SASEGT. V shed 6 bases and J shed 8 bases, with 19 bases lying between them. CDR3 sequence (DNA): TGTGCCAGCAGCCATTCACTGGACTTTCCGGGGGAGCTGTTTTTT. This encodes CASSHSLDFPGELFF.

This clonotype was seen more than once but under ten times. The chain employs TRBV29-1 and TRBJ2-7; D may be TRBD2 (5 bases). Deletions cut 7 bases from V and 1 base from J, with 14 bases between. Germline V lookup: CDR1 SQVTM, CDR2 ANQGSEA. This CDR3 has 13 amino acids. The CDR3 bases are TGCAGCGCCCTCGTGGGAGTGTCCTACGAGCAGTACTTC. Translating gives CSALVGVSYEQYF.

About this clonotype: Since no conserved phenylalanine or tryptophan closes the CDR3, a read error is the likely cause. This rearrangement joins TRBV7-2 to TRBJ1-2; no firm D call. With 1 base removed from V and 2 bases from J, the gap between germline ends came to 8 bases. The CDR3 length is 14 residues. Germline assignment: CDR1 SGHTA and CDR2 FQGNSA. This chain's CDR3 is CASSLEYGNYGYTL. DNA for the CDR3: TGTGCCAGCAGCTTAGAATACGGCAACTATGGCTACACCTTG.

With respect to this clonotype: This may be a read error, as it is one base from a much larger clone. The rearrangement joins TRBV12-3 or TRBV12-4 to TRBJ1-1; tentatively, D is TRBD1 (5 bases). CDR3 length equals 16 residues. V was shortened by 5 bases and J by 0 bases, with 16 bases between the two germline ends. CDR3 region: CASSPRRGDVNTEAFF. The CDR3 region has the DNA TGTGCCAGCAGTCCCCGGCGGGGGGACGTGAACACTGAAGCTTTCTTT.

As to this clonotype: Given a much more abundant clone one base away, this may be a read error. The gene calls are TRBV20-1 and TRBJ1-5; D is perhaps TRBD1 (6 bases). The CDR3 totals 16 residues. Trimming cost V 6 bases and J 0 bases, with 18 bases left between them. Germline V gives CDR1 DFQATT, CDR2 SNEGSKA (reference sequence). CDR3 bases: TGCAGTGCATGGGGGACATACTACCGTAGCAATCAGCCCCAGCATTTT. Protein: CSAWGTYYRSNQPQHF.

This clonotype was recorded a few times. This CDR3 is CATAGQGKNTEAFF. The CDR3 DNA reads TGTGCCACCGCGGGACAGGGTAAGAACACTGAAGCTTTCTTT. V usage is TRBV10-3 and J usage is TRBJ1-1, with 9 bases fitting TRBD1. This CDR3 has 14 amino acids. V trimming: 10 bases; J trimming: 1 base; junction bases outside the gene matches: 7. CDR1 is ENHRY and CDR2 is SYGVKD in the germline V gene.

This clonotype was found many times. V gene TRBV12-3 or TRBV12-4 combines with J gene TRBJ2-7; 7 nucleotides line up with TRBD2. The CDR3 runs 12 residues. J was trimmed by 2 bases and V by 9 bases; bases with no gene match: 4. CDR3: CARGGRAYEQYF. In DNA form, the CDR3 reads TGTGCCAGAGGAGGGAGGGCCTACGAGCAGTACTTC.

This clonotype was counted many times. The chain is built from TRBV14 and TRBJ1-1; no clear D gene. V lost 1 base to trimming and J lost 4 bases, with 10 bases between them. The CDR3 runs 14 residues. Germline CDR1 SGHDN, CDR2 FVKESK. The CDR3: CASSQVGYGTEAFF. CDR3 nucleotides: TGTGCCAGCAGCCAAGTTGGCTACGGCACTGAAGCTTTCTTT.

This clonotype was seen many times. This chain joins TRBV28 and TRBJ1-1; 7 nucleotides line up with TRBD1. J gave up 5 bases and V 4 bases, and 10 bases lay outside the gene matches. The germline CDR1 and CDR2 sequences are MDHEN and SYDVKM. The CDR3 is 15 residues long. The CDR3 bases are TGTGCCAGCAGTTCCGGCGACAGGGTCCGGACTGAAGCTTTCTTT. Its protein product is CASSSGDRVRTEAFF.

This clonotype was counted between two and nine times. The J gene is TRBJ2-1, the V gene TRBV14; 11 bases are a match to TRBD2. The V and J ends lost 6 bases and 5 bases, in that order; junction bases with no gene match: 6. Germline V gene sequence: CDR1 SGHDN, CDR2 FVKESK. This CDR3 has 15 amino acids. The CDR3, as DNA: TGTGCCAGCAGGTTTAGCGGGAGGGCGGACAATGAGCAGTTCTTC. Translation gives CASRFSGRADNEQFF.